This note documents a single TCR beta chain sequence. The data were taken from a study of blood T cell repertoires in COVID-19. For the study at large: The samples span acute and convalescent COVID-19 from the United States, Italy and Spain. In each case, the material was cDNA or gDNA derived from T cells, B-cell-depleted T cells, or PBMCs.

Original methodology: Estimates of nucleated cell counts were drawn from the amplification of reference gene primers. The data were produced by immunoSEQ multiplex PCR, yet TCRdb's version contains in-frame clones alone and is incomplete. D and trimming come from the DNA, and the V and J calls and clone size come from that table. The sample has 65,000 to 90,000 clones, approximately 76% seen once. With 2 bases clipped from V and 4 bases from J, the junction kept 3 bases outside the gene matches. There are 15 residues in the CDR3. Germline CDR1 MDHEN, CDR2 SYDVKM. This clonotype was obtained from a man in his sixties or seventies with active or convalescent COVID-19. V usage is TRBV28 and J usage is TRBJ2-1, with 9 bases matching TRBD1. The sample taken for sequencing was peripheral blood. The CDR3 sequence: CASSLRDRVYNEQFF. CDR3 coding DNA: TGTGCCAGCAGTTTAAGGGACAGGGTATACAATGAGCAGTTCTTC.